This T cell receptor (beta chain) is drawn from a study of blood T cell repertoires in COVID-19. Original analysis: Counts of nucleated cells, estimated from reference gene primer amplification, were obtained. TCRdb's table, derived via immunoSEQ multiplex PCR, lists solely in-frame clones and lacks some. The DNA gave D and trimming, while V, J and clone size come from that table. This repertoire shows 80,000 to 100,000 clones, roughly 88% found once; its top ten account for roughly 1.5%. Germline-derived CDR1 and CDR2 are SGHNT and YYREEE (reference sequence). The V segment lost 4 bases and the J segment 4 bases; nucleotides outside the gene matches: 3. This CDR3 region has 14 residues.

The receptor was derived from a human donor with active COVID-19. The donor label of this sample is uncertain. The V gene is TRBV5-4, the J gene TRBJ2-1; 9 bases map to TRBD1. The material sequenced was peripheral blood. The CDR3 DNA reads TGTGCCAGCAGCCCCGGGACAGGGTACAATGAGCAGTTCTTC. Protein sequence: CASSPGTGYNEQFF. The full variable domain, completed using reference TRBV5-4 and TRBJ2-1, is ETGVTQSPTHLIKTRGQQVTLRCSSQSGHNTVSWYQQALGQGPQFIFQYYREEENGRGNFPPRFSGLQFPNYSSELNVNALELDDSALYLCASSPGTGYNEQFFGPGTRLTVL.